This T cell receptor beta chain was recorded in a study of blood T cell repertoires in COVID-19. Overall study context: Sites across the United States, Italy and Spain contributed samples from acute and convalescent COVID-19. From T cells, B-cell-depleted T cells, or PBMCs came the material, which was cDNA or gDNA.

Authors' processing steps: Cell counts per sample came from amplifying reference gene primers. Sequenced by immunoSEQ multiplex PCR; TCRdb stores in-frame clones only, minus some. V and J calls and clone size come straight from that table; D and trimming were deduced from the DNA. The data show approximately 180,000 clones, around 90% seen once. V trimming: 10 bases; J trimming: 3 bases; junction bases outside the gene matches: 12. Per germline, CDR1 MRHNA and CDR2 SNTAGT. The CDR3 has 15 amino acids. Sequencing was done on a sample of peripheral blood. The chain is built from TRBV6-4 and TRBJ2-3, with 8 bases aligning to TRBD2. This TCR was recovered from a woman between 50 and 59 years old with acute or convalescent COVID-19. This CDR3 reads CATNPGLAETDTQYF. DNA of the CDR3: TGTGCCACCAACCCAGGACTAGCTGAAACAGATACGCAGTATTTT.